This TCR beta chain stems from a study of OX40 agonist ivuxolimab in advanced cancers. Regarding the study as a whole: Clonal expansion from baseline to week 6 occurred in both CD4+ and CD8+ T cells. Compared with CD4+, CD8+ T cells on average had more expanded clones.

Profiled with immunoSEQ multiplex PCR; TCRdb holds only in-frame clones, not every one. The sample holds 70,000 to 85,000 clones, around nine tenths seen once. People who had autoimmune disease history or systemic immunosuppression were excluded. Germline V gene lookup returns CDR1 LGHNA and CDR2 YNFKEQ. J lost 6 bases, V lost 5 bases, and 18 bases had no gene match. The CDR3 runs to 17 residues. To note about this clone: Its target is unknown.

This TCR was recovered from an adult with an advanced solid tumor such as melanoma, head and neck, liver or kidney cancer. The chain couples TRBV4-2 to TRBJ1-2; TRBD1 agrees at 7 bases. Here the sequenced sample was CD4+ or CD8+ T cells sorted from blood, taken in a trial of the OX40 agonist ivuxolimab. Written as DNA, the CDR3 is TGTGCCAGCAGCGTTGGGTTGATCGGTAGGCAGGGGGATGGCTACACCTTC. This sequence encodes CASSVGLIGRQGDGYTF.